The 4 T cell receptor beta chains presented below share a single source sample, sequenced in a study of CD8 T cell repertoires and HIV-1 epitope variants. No antigens are known for them. Some clones are missing from TCRdb's copy, which holds only in-frame ones; the method was immunoSEQ multiplex PCR. The table records 4,500 to 6,500 clones, roughly 60% of them present only once. The specimen sequenced was cultured CD8+ T cells derived from PBMCs. The receptors derive from a male donor with HIV.

The rearrangement uses TRBV10-1 and TRBJ1-1; D remains ambiguous. The CDR3 length is 14 residues. V was cut by 2 bases and J by 0 bases, with 7 bases left in between. The germline V gene encodes CDR1 WNHNN and CDR2 SYGVQD (reference sequence). CDR3 DNA: TGCGCCAGCAGTGAGGGCTCATTGAACACTGAAGCTTTCTTT. Translated: CASSEGSLNTEAFF.

This sequence joins TRBV5-1 and TRBJ1-2, with D possibly TRBD1 on 5 matching bases. Trimming took 0 bases from V and 6 from J, leaving 9 bases between them. There are 13 residues in the CDR3. Germline CDR1 is SGHRS and CDR2 is YFSETQ. CDR3 in DNA: TGCGCCAGCAGCTTGGGGGGCGAGGATGGCTACACCTTC. Residues: CASSLGGEDGYTF.

J is TRBJ2-5 and V is TRBV27; 10 bases align to TRBD2. The CDR3 contains 19 residues. Losses at the gene ends were 5 bases for V and 4 bases for J; bases not matched to a gene: 19. From germline, CDR1 is MNHEY and CDR2 SMNVEV (reference sequence). CDR3 protein: CASSPRGLADRGARETQYF. CDR3 sequence (DNA): TGTGCCAGCAGTCCCCGAGGACTAGCGGACCGAGGCGCCCGAGAGACCCAGTACTTC.

Within the sample, this clone is medium-sized. CDR3 protein: CASSISSGAYEQYF. As DNA, the CDR3 is TGTGCCAGTAGTATCTCGTCGGGGGCTTACGAGCAGTACTTC. This chain links TRBV19 with TRBJ2-7; D possibly uses TRBD1 or TRBD2 (6 bases each). The germline V gene encodes CDR1 LNHDA and CDR2 SQIVND (reference sequence). This CDR3 is 14 amino acids long. V was clipped by 3 bases and J by 4 bases, with 13 bases between them.